This T cell receptor beta chain appears in the sequencing data of a study of radiotherapy plus CTLA-4 blockade in lung cancer. On the study more broadly: An objective response was seen in around 19% of patients, and disease control in less than 40%.

Profiling relied on immunoSEQ multiplex PCR, and the TCRdb table lists in-frame clones only, not all of them. The profile shows roughly 120,000 clones, 78% of them singletons. The V gene's germline CDR1 is MNHNS and CDR2 SASEGT. The CDR3 loop spans 15 amino acids. V shed 6 bases and J 1 base; nucleotides not matched to a gene: 4. The TCR originated in a human donor with non-small cell lung cancer who had a partial response to radiotherapy plus ipilimumab. The starting material was peripheral blood, obtained from a patient treated with radiotherapy plus ipilimumab. The chain links TRBV6-1 to TRBJ2-2, with 8 positions matching TRBD1. This chain's CDR3 is CASRGTGRNTGELFF. Here the CDR3 DNA reads TGTGCCAGCAGGGGGACAGGCCGGAACACCGGGGAGCTGTTTTTT.